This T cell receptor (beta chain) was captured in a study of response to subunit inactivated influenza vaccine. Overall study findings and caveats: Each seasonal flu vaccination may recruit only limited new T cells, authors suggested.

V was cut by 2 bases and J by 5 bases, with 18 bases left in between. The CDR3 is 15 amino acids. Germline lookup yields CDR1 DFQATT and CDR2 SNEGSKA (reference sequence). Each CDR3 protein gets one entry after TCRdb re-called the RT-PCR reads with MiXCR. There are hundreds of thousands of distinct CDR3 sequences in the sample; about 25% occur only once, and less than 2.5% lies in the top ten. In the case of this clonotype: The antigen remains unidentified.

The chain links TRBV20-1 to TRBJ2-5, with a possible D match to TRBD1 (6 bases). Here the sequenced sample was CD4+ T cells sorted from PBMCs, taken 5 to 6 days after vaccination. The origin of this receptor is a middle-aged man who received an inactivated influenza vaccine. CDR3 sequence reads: CSARKLSGAVETQYF. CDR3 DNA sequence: TGCAGTGCTAGAAAATTGTCAGGGGCCGTCGAGACCCAGTACTTC.